These 22 T cell receptor beta chains were sequenced from one sample in a study of T cells in pancreatic ductal adenocarcinoma. Sequencing was performed with immunoSEQ multiplex PCR; in TCRdb, only in-frame clones are kept and a portion is missing. The table includes 85,000 to 120,000 clones, nearly 95% detected once. Selected pancreatic ductal adenocarcinoma patients had undergone surgery without neoadjuvant therapy. Material: PBMCs. These receptors came from a human donor with pancreatic ductal adenocarcinoma.

This clone was seen a single time. The rearrangement joins TRBV13 to TRBJ1-3; D call uncertain. The CDR3 runs to 13 residues. V lost 6 bases to trimming and J lost 1 base, with 7 bases between them. From germline, CDR1 is PRHDT and CDR2 FYEKMQ (reference sequence). The CDR3 DNA follows: TGTGCCAGCAGTGCCGAGTCTGGAAACACCATATATTTT. This encodes CASSAESGNTIYF.

The chain employs TRBV4-3 and TRBJ1-4; the D is unclear. Trimming took 0 bases from V and 3 from J, leaving 11 bases between them. The CDR3 sequence is 16 residues long. From germline, CDR1 is LGHNA and CDR2 YSLEER. CDR3 region: CASSQDLPVANEKLFF. The DNA of the CDR3 is TGCGCCAGCAGCCAAGATCTACCGGTTGCTAATGAAAAACTGTTTTTT.

This clone was recorded only once. The chain is built from TRBV2 and TRBJ1-1; weak D call: TRBD1 (6 bases). Germline V gives CDR1 SNHLY, CDR2 FYNNEI. Trimming took 3 bases from V and 5 from J, leaving 7 bases between them. This CDR3 is 12 amino acids long. CDR3 DNA: TGTGCCAGCAGTGACCAGGGGACTGAAGCTTTCTTT. Encoded protein: CASSDQGTEAFF.

V gene TRBV6-6 combines with J gene TRBJ1-2, with D possibly TRBD1 on 6 matching bases. There are 15 residues in the CDR3. The V end was cut by 2 bases, the J end by 6 bases, with 16 bases between. Germline loops: CDR1 MNHNY, CDR2 SVGAGI (reference sequence). This CDR3 reads CASSYPEGGADGYTF. CDR3 coding DNA: TGTGCCAGCAGTTACCCCGAAGGGGGGGCGGATGGCTACACCTTC.

This chain uses TRBV4-2 with TRBJ2-7, with 10 bases fitting TRBD2. This CDR3 contains 15 residues. Germline-derived CDR1 and CDR2 are LGHNA and YNFKEQ. J lost 2 bases, V lost 5 bases, and 6 bases had no gene match. CDR3 amino acids: CASSAGTSDTYEQYF. The CDR3 region has the DNA TGTGCCAGCAGCGCCGGGACTAGCGATACCTACGAGCAGTACTTC.

The chain is built from TRBV7-2 and TRBJ2-7; 16 nucleotides agree with TRBD2. Germline CDR1 and CDR2: SGHTA and FQGNSA. J gave up 7 bases and V 1 base, and 10 bases lay outside the gene matches. The CDR3 totals 18 residues. CDR3 bases: TGTGCCAGCAGCTTAGTTGCGGTCCCGGGACTAGCGGGAGGGGAGCAGTACTTC. It translates to CASSLVAVPGLAGGEQYF.

The J gene is TRBJ2-2, the V gene TRBV27; TRBD2 agrees at 7 bases. The CDR3 is made up of 15 amino acids. CDR1 MNHEY and CDR2 SMNVEV come from the germline V gene (reference sequence). The junction had 5 bases not matched to a gene; V was cut back by 2 bases and J by 5 bases. This chain's CDR3 is CASSLRGVGTGELFF. The CDR3 DNA reads as TGTGCCAGCAGTTTACGGGGGGTTGGGACCGGGGAGCTGTTTTTT.

The chain is built from TRBV19 and TRBJ2-7; 8 nucleotides align to TRBD1. This CDR3 comprises 17 residues. V lost 3 bases, J lost 1 base, and 11 bases stayed unmatched. The V gene's germline CDR1 is LNHDA and CDR2 SQIVND (reference sequence). The CDR3 coding sequence is TGTGCCAGTAGTATCCGTTATCTCAGGGGGCGATCCTACGAGCAGTACTTC. Encoded protein: CASSIRYLRGRSYEQYF.

The chain carries TRBV19 and TRBJ2-2, with TRBD2 identical over 8 bases. The germline V gene has CDR1 LNHDA and CDR2 SQIVND (reference sequence). With 0 bases clipped from V and 0 bases from J, the junction kept 12 bases outside the gene matches. This CDR3 comprises 20 residues. This CDR3 is CASSIDFAGGGQANTGELFF. The CDR3 DNA follows: TGTGCCAGTAGTATAGATTTTGCCGGGGGGGGACAAGCGAACACCGGGGAGCTGTTTTTT. The full variable domain, with the rest looked up from reference TRBV19 and TRBJ2-2, is DGGITQSPKYLFRKEGQNVTLSCEQNLNHDAMYWYRQDPGQGLRLIYYSQIVNDFQKGDIAEGYSVSREKKESFPLTVTSAQKNPTAFYLCASSIDFAGGGQANTGELFFGEGSRLTVL.

The genes are TRBV5-1 and TRBJ2-5; 7 bases map to TRBD2. V dropped 2 bases and J dropped 5; count of bases not matched to a gene: 9. CDR1 SGHRS and CDR2 YFSETQ come from the germline V gene. The CDR3 is 15 residues long. In nucleotides, the CDR3 is TGCGCCAGCAGCTTTTTGTCGGGAGGTTCCGAGACCCAGTACTTC. Translated, it gives CASSFLSGGSETQYF. The entire variable domain, with the rest obtained from reference TRBV5-1 and TRBJ2-5, is as follows: KAGVTQTPRYLIKTRGQQVTLSCSPISGHRSVSWYQQTPGQGLQFLFEYFSETQRNKGNFPGRFSGRQFSNSRSEMNVSTLELGDSALYLCASSFLSGGSETQYFGPGTRLLVL.

This chain uses TRBV27 with TRBJ2-1, with 10 bases identical to TRBD2. This CDR3 is 15 amino acids long. J was trimmed by 0 bases and V by 8 bases; bases with no gene match: 4. Per the germline V gene, CDR1 is MNHEY and CDR2 is SMNVEV (reference sequence). CDR3 sequence reads: CASAASGSSYNEQFF. CDR3 sequence (DNA): TGTGCCAGCGCGGCTAGCGGGAGCTCCTACAATGAGCAGTTCTTC.

The genes are TRBV10-3 and TRBJ1-1, with D possibly TRBD1 on 5 matching bases. The CDR3 is made up of 14 amino acids. CDR1 ENHRY and CDR2 SYGVKD come from the germline V gene. V lost 0 bases and J lost 3, with 8 bases in between. This chain's CDR3 is CAISESREDTEAFF. CDR3 DNA: TGTGCCATCAGTGAGTCCAGGGAGGACACTGAAGCTTTCTTT.

The chain has TRBV19 and TRBJ1-1; 9 nucleotides match TRBD1. In germline, CDR1 is LNHDA, CDR2 SQIVND (reference sequence). The CDR3 spans 13 residues. Germline trimming cut 4 bases from V and 8 bases from J; bases unmatched to any gene: 5. CDR3: CASSTADRGEAFF. The DNA of the CDR3 is TGTGCCAGTAGTACTGCGGACAGGGGCGAAGCTTTCTTT.

The chain couples TRBV5-8 to TRBJ2-1; 9 bases map to TRBD2. Germline CDR1 SGHTS, CDR2 YDEGEE. V gave up 0 bases and J gave up 10 bases; unmatched junction bases: 5. The CDR3 runs 14 residues. CDR3 protein: CASSLGLAGYEQFF. CDR3 DNA: TGTGCCAGCAGCTTGGGTCTAGCGGGATACGAGCAGTTCTTC.

This sequence joins TRBV15 and TRBJ1-5; possibly TRBD1 for D (6 bases). The germline V gene has CDR1 LNHNV and CDR2 YYDKDF (reference sequence). This CDR3 comprises 14 residues. Trimming took 4 bases from V and 4 from J, leaving 11 bases between them. The CDR3 bases are TGTGCCACCAGCAACGGGGGGCTTAATCAGCCCCAGCATTTT. This codes for CATSNGGLNQPQHF.

The rearrangement joins TRBV9 to TRBJ2-5, with TRBD1 matching over 10 bases. The germline V gene encodes CDR1 SGDLS and CDR2 YYNGEE. With V trimmed by 4 bases and J by 0 bases, 6 bases remained unmatched. The CDR3 contains 16 residues. Written as DNA, the CDR3 is TGTGCCAGCAGCTTCACCGGGACAGGGGACCAAGAGACCCAGTACTTC. Protein sequence: CASSFTGTGDQETQYF.

V is TRBV28 and J is TRBJ2-6; 8 bases line up with TRBD2. There are 17 residues in the CDR3. V shed 3 bases, J shed 3 bases, and the junction held 7 bases outside the gene matches. From germline, CDR1 is MDHEN and CDR2 SYDVKM. The CDR3 DNA reads TGTGCCAGCAGTTTCCCAGCGGGAGTAAGTGGGGCCAACGTCCTGACTTTC. Encoded protein: CASSFPAGVSGANVLTF.

The V call is TRBV5-1, the J call TRBJ2-7, with D possibly matching TRBD1 (6 bases). The CDR3 totals 15 residues. Germline lookup yields CDR1 SGHRS and CDR2 YFSETQ. The germline V and J ends were trimmed by 4 bases and 3 bases, with 17 bases remaining between them. CDR3 region: CASSLYGTRGYEQYF. CDR3 DNA sequence: TGCGCCAGCAGCCTTTACGGGACCAGGGGCTACGAGCAGTACTTC.

Turning to this clone: At one end, the junction sequence differs from germline, possibly due to a read error. The gene calls are TRBV13 and TRBJ1-4; D is uncertain. Germline CDR1 PRHDT, CDR2 FYEKMQ (reference sequence). The CDR3 runs 15 residues. The CDR3 region has the DNA TGTGCCAGCAGCGTAGGGTACATCCAGAAGGAAAAACTGTTTTTT. It specifies CASSVGYIQKEKLFF. The complete variable domain, with remaining parts taken from reference TRBV13 and TRBJ1-4, reads AAGVIQSPRHLIKEKRETATLKCYPIPRHDTVYWYQQGPGQDPQFLISFYEKMQSDKGSIPDRFSAQQFSDYHSELNMSSLELGDSALYFCASSVGYIQKEKLFFGSGTQLSVL.

The chain uses TRBV23-1 and TRBJ2-3, with a possible D match to TRBD2 (6 bases). TRBV23-1 is placed among ORFs of uncertain function. Trimming stripped 4 bases from V and 1 base from J, with 21 bases between. The CDR3 totals 18 residues. The CDR3 spells CASSPSGREDCRTDTQYF. The DNA for the CDR3 is TGCGCCAGCAGTCCCTCAGGGCGGGAAGACTGCCGCACAGATACGCAGTATTTT.

V gene TRBV28 combines with J gene TRBJ2-3; weak D call: TRBD2 (6 bases). Trimming cost V 6 bases and J 1 base, with 14 bases left between them. Germline assignment: CDR1 MDHEN and CDR2 SYDVKM. CDR3 length: 15 amino acids. CDR3 protein: CASRDGGEGTDTQYF. In nucleotides, the CDR3 is TGTGCCAGCAGGGACGGAGGGGAGGGCACAGATACGCAGTATTTT.

V is TRBV7-9 and J is TRBJ2-3; D not resolved. Germline CDR1 SEHNR, CDR2 FQNEAQ (reference sequence). This CDR3 has 12 amino acids. V lost 5 bases and J 6 bases, leaving 9 bases between the germline ends. The CDR3: CASSKLRDTQYF. CDR3 DNA sequence: TGTGCCAGCAGCAAACTCCGGGATACGCAGTATTTT.